This T cell receptor (beta chain) was observed in a study of blood T cell repertoires in COVID-19. This table comes from immunoSEQ multiplex PCR, and its TCRdb copy is limited to in-frame clones, with some not included. The sample shows more than 100,000 clones, around 87% of them seen only once. This clone was picked up one time. The V and J ends lost 1 base and 11 bases respectively, with 17 bases between them. This CDR3 has 14 amino acids. Germline CDR1 SGHAT, CDR2 FQNNGV. This TCR came from a woman aged 60-75 years with COVID-19, enrolled during active disease. Sequenced input: peripheral blood. J is TRBJ1-1 and V is TRBV11-2; no reliable D call. Here the CDR3 DNA reads TGTGCCAGCAGCTTAGCTTTATTTGGAGGGCCGGCTTTCTTT. Translation gives CASSLALFGGPAFF.